One and the same sample provided the 32 T cell receptor beta chains below, sequenced in a study of post-analysis software for immune sequencing data. Findings of the study overall: A handful of TRBV segments were more frequent in patients than controls; TRBV5-6, TRBV5-1 and TRBV20-1 belonged to this group.

These TCRs' antigens remain unknown. Carried by the TCR beta cDNA libraries were unique molecular identifiers. MiXCR was run by TCRdb on the PCR reads, yielding one entry per CDR3 protein. The table lists around 400,000 distinct CDR3 sequences, about 39% of them singletons. Sample: blood. These receptors were obtained from a girl aged 2 to 10 with multiple sclerosis.

The rearrangement uses TRBV27 and TRBJ2-6, with D hard to call. Trimming shortened V by 4 bases and J by 3 bases, and 19 bases separated the two germline ends. Per the germline V gene, CDR1 is MNHEY and CDR2 is SMNVEV (reference sequence). The CDR3 runs to 18 residues. This CDR3 is CASSSILGRTRGANVLTF. Here the CDR3 DNA reads TGTGCCAGCAGTTCGATCCTCGGCCGCACGCGTGGGGCCAACGTCCTGACTTTC.

This clonotype was observed a few times. The chain couples TRBV6-5 to TRBJ2-7, with D possibly TRBD1 on 5 matching bases. The CDR3 extends over 14 amino acids. V lost 8 bases to trimming and J lost 1 base, with 15 bases between them. Germline assignment: CDR1 MNHEY and CDR2 SVGAGI. The CDR3 region has the DNA TGTGCCAGCGGGTTGATTGCAGGGTCCTACGAGCAGTACTTC. This sequence encodes CASGLIAGSYEQYF.

V gene TRBV29-1 combines with J gene TRBJ1-3; a possible D gene is TRBD1 (6 bases). The CDR3 covers 12 residues. Germline-derived CDR1 and CDR2 are SQVTM and ANQGSEA. Trimming stripped 7 bases from V and 1 base from J, with 8 bases between. CDR3 in DNA: TGCAGCGGAGGGGGATCTGGAAACACCATATATTTT. Translation gives CSGGGSGNTIYF.

The chain employs TRBV5-6 and TRBJ1-2, with 9 bases matching TRBD1. The germline V gene has CDR1 SGHDT and CDR2 YYEEEE. The J segment lost 8 bases and the V segment lost 2 bases, leaving 4 bases of the junction unmatched. The CDR3 covers 13 residues. The CDR3: CASSFGTGKGYTF. The CDR3 bases are TGTGCCAGCAGCTTCGGGACAGGGAAGGGCTACACCTTC.

With respect to this clonotype: The missing conserved phenylalanine or tryptophan at the end of this CDR3 makes a read error likely. The genes are TRBV4-1 and TRBJ1-2, with 7 bases fitting TRBD1. V gave up 1 base and J gave up 4 bases; unmatched junction bases: 9. This CDR3 has 16 residues. The germline V gene encodes CDR1 MGHRA and CDR2 YSYEKL. The CDR3 sequence: CASSQGLPGGRYGYTL. In nucleotides, the CDR3 is TGCGCCAGCAGCCAAGGATTGCCAGGGGGACGCTATGGCTACACCCTC.

CDR3 in DNA: TGTGCCACCATCAAGACCAGCACAGATACGCAGTATTTT. This sequence encodes CATIKTSTDTQYF. The gene calls are TRBV6-2 or TRBV6-3 and TRBJ2-3; D is uncertain. With 10 bases removed from V and 0 bases from J, the gap between germline ends came to 11 bases. This CDR3 is 13 amino acids long. Germline loops: CDR1 MNHEY, CDR2 SVGEGT.

J is TRBJ2-1 and V is TRBV4-1; 13 positions agree with TRBD2. The CDR3 has 16 amino acids. CDR1 MGHRA and CDR2 YSYEKL come from the germline V gene. V shed 4 bases, J shed 8 bases, and the junction held 8 bases outside the gene matches. DNA for the CDR3: TGCGCCAGCAGCCGGGCGAGACTAGCGGGGGGACATGAGCAGTTCTTC. Its protein is CASSRARLAGGHEQFF.

The chain employs TRBV6-5 and TRBJ1-1; 12 bases fit TRBD1. Germline-derived CDR1 and CDR2 are MNHEY and SVGAGI. Trimming removed 2 bases from V and 6 bases from J; junction bases left unmatched: 7. This CDR3 has 16 residues. The CDR3 is CASSYLPGQGASEAFF. The CDR3 DNA follows: TGTGCCAGCAGTTACCTCCCGGGACAGGGGGCTTCTGAAGCTTTCTTT.

This chain joins TRBV10-3 and TRBJ1-4; D call uncertain. Germline V lookup: CDR1 ENHRY, CDR2 SYGVKD. The CDR3 totals 15 residues. Trimming pared 2 bases from V and 4 bases from J, leaving 11 bases between. The CDR3 protein is CAISEGVGINEKLFF. The CDR3 coding sequence is TGTGCCATCAGTGAGGGCGTAGGGATTAATGAAAAACTGTTTTTT.

To note about this clonotype: A read error may account for a junction end that differs from germline. The rearrangement joins TRBV28 to TRBJ2-1, with a possible D match to TRBD1 (5 bases). Germline-derived CDR1 and CDR2 are MDHEN and SYDVKM. This CDR3 comprises 16 residues. This CDR3 is CAGSSQGLSSYNEQFF. The CDR3 coding sequence is TGTGCCGGCAGTTCCCAGGGTTTAAGCTCCTACAATGAGCAGTTCTTC.

This clonotype was picked up one time. The chain links TRBV7-3 to TRBJ1-2; D perhaps matches TRBD1 (6 bases). CDR1 is SGHTA, CDR2 FQGTGA, per germline. V shed 3 bases and J shed 8 bases, with 16 bases lying between them. The CDR3 sequence is 14 residues long. This CDR3 is CASSLGQGSGGYTF. CDR3 in DNA: TGTGCCAGCAGCTTGGGGCAGGGGAGTGGCGGCTACACCTTC.

The rearrangement uses TRBV12-3 or TRBV12-4 and TRBJ2-3; D is perhaps TRBD1 (5 bases). This CDR3 has 17 residues. The V gene lost 5 bases and the J gene lost 1 base, with 19 bases spanning the gap. CDR3 coding DNA: TGTGCCAGCAGTCCGCATCCTCCAGGGAAAGGCACAGATACGCAGTATTTT. It yields the protein CASSPHPPGKGTDTQYF.

V and J are TRBV6-2 or TRBV6-3 and TRBJ1-2; 7 nucleotides line up with TRBD1. CDR1 MNHEY and CDR2 SVGEGT come from the germline V gene. Trimming at V came to 6 bases and at J to 7 bases, leaving 5 bases not matched to a gene. The CDR3 runs 12 residues. CDR3 nucleotide sequence: TGTGCCAGCAGCGAGACAGGGATTGGCTACACCTTC. Translated, it gives CASSETGIGYTF.

V usage is TRBV6-5 and J usage is TRBJ2-5; TRBD2 matches 9 bases. J gave up 11 bases and V 0 bases, and 10 bases lay outside the gene matches. The CDR3 is 15 amino acids. Germline values: CDR1 MNHEY, CDR2 SVGAGI. CDR3 nucleotide sequence: TGTGCCAGCAGTTACTCGATTTCTAGCGGGAATGAGCAGTACTTC. Translation: CASSYSISSGNEQYF.

This clonotype was detected once. This chain joins TRBV5-5 and TRBJ1-5; 7 positions agree with TRBD1. The CDR3 runs to 14 residues. CDR1 and CDR2 (germline): SGHKS, YYEKEE (reference sequence). Trimming took 0 bases from V and 4 from J; bases not matched to a gene: 1. The CDR3 loop is CASSLATGNQPQHF. Here the CDR3 DNA reads TGTGCCAGCAGCTTGGCGACAGGGAATCAGCCCCAGCATTTT.

This clonotype has a handful of counts. CDR3 region: CASSLTGGGETQYF. In DNA, the CDR3 is TGTGCCAGCAGCCTGACAGGAGGGGGAGAGACCCAGTACTTC. The chain employs TRBV7-3 and TRBJ2-5; D might be TRBD1 or TRBD2, each matching 6 bases. Germline V gives CDR1 SGHTA, CDR2 FQGTGA. The CDR3 contains 14 residues. V dropped 5 bases and J dropped 4 bases, with 14 bases sitting between them.

This chain links TRBV20-1 with TRBJ2-5; D may be TRBD1 (6 bases). The germline V gene has CDR1 DFQATT and CDR2 SNEGSKA (reference sequence). The CDR3 consists of 14 residues. The V gene lost 2 bases and the J gene lost 4 bases, with 14 bases spanning the gap. The CDR3 sequence: CSARRGSAGETQYF. The CDR3 nucleotides read TGCAGTGCTAGAAGGGGGTCGGCTGGAGAGACCCAGTACTTC.

In its sample, this clonotype was seen once. This chain links TRBV7-9 with TRBJ1-2; possibly TRBD1 for D (5 bases). Germline CDR1 SEHNR, CDR2 FQNEAQ (reference sequence). CDR3 size: 14 residues. V lost 2 bases to trimming and J lost 1 base, with 8 bases between them. The CDR3 reads CASSLTQGNYGYTF. In DNA form, the CDR3 reads TGTGCCAGCAGCTTAACGCAGGGTAACTATGGCTACACCTTC.

The V call is TRBV3-1, the J call TRBJ1-2, with 8 nucleotides matching TRBD1. CDR3 size: 16 residues. J was trimmed by 5 bases and V by 5 bases; bases with no gene match: 13. Germline values: CDR1 LGHDT, CDR2 YNNKEL (reference sequence). CDR3 coding DNA: TGTGCCAGCAGCTACCAGGACAGGGTTGTTCGATATGGCTACACCTTC. It yields the protein CASSYQDRVVRYGYTF.

V is TRBV4-3 and J is TRBJ2-4; 8 bases are a match to TRBD2. The CDR3 covers 14 residues. The J segment lost 14 bases and the V segment lost 0 bases, leaving 9 bases of the junction unmatched. Germline CDR1 reads LGHNA; CDR2 reads YSLEER. The CDR3 nucleotides read TGCGCCAGCAGCCAAGATCGGGGTAGCGGGAAGAAGTACTTC. Translation: CASSQDRGSGKKYF.

The chain has TRBV6-6 and TRBJ2-6; D unresolved. CDR1 MNHNY and CDR2 SVGAGI come from the germline V gene (reference sequence). V lost 8 bases and J lost 0, with 11 bases in between. This CDR3 region has 15 residues. The CDR3 DNA reads TGTGCCAGCGGTGGCCAGTTCTCTGGGGCCAACGTCCTGACTTTC. Translation: CASGGQFSGANVLTF.

This clonotype was recorded a few times. This sequence joins TRBV6-5 and TRBJ2-1; TRBD2 matches 9 bases. Losses at the gene ends were 0 bases for V and 3 bases for J; bases not matched to a gene: 6. The germline CDR1 and CDR2 sequences are MNHEY and SVGAGI. CDR3 size: 17 residues. The chain's CDR3 is CASSYSRLAGIYNEQFF. CDR3 DNA sequence: TGTGCCAGCAGTTACTCACGCCTAGCGGGAATCTACAATGAGCAGTTCTTC.

This clonotype appeared once. The chain couples TRBV28 to TRBJ2-4, with D perhaps TRBD1 or TRBD2 (6 bases each). The J call may be incorrect, as the DNA end agrees better with TRBJ2-7. The CDR3 loop spans 14 amino acids. Germline V gene data show CDR1 as MDHEN and CDR2 as SYDVKM. The DNA for the CDR3 is TGTGCCAGCAGCCCCAATGGGGGGCTCGACGAGCAGTACTTC. Protein sequence: CASSPNGGLDEQYF.

This clonotype has only a few counts. J is TRBJ2-7 and V is TRBV7-2, with 9 bases aligning to TRBD1. The length of the CDR3 is 13 residues. Germline assignment: CDR1 SGHTA and CDR2 FQGNSA. Trimming took 4 bases from V and 9 from J; bases not matched to a gene: 7. Written as DNA, the CDR3 is TGTGCCAGCAGCTCCTCCGGGACAGGGTTGCAGTACTTC. Protein product: CASSSSGTGLQYF.

This chain connects TRBV7-9 to TRBJ2-7; the D is unclear. The V gene's germline CDR1 is SEHNR and CDR2 FQNEAQ (reference sequence). The CDR3 has 14 residues. Trimming removed 7 bases from V and 2 bases from J, with 15 bases in between. The CDR3 is CASTPGSSAYEQYF. The DNA of the CDR3 is TGTGCCAGCACCCCGGGTTCGTCGGCCTACGAGCAGTACTTC.

In its sample, this clonotype was seen a few times. V usage is TRBV29-1 and J usage is TRBJ2-7; D may be TRBD1 or TRBD2 (7 bases each). Trimming removed 3 bases from V and 1 base from J, with 16 bases in between. Germline-derived CDR1 and CDR2 are SQVTM and ANQGSEA. CDR3 size: 15 residues. The CDR3 loop reads CSVDGARGGSYEQYF. The CDR3 DNA is TGCAGCGTTGATGGGGCCAGGGGGGGATCCTACGAGCAGTACTTC.

V usage is TRBV29-1 and J usage is TRBJ2-7; a possible D gene is TRBD1 (5 bases). Trimming pared 6 bases from V and 6 bases from J, leaving 15 bases between. The CDR3 totals 12 residues. Looked up from germline, CDR1 is SQVTM and CDR2 is ANQGSEA. The CDR3 nucleotides are TGCAGCGTATTTAGACAGAACAGCGAGCAGTACTTC. Translated, it gives CSVFRQNSEQYF.

CDR3 nucleotide sequence: TGTGCCACCAGTGATTTCAGGGCGACAGTTTACTACGAGCAGTACTTC. This encodes CATSDFRATVYYEQYF. The chain employs TRBV24-1 and TRBJ2-7; weak D call: TRBD1 (5 bases). Trimming cost V 1 base and J 3 bases, with 15 bases left between them. Germline V lookup: CDR1 KGHDR, CDR2 SFDVKD. This CDR3 is 16 amino acids long.

This clonotype was recorded a few times. The rearrangement links TRBV28 to TRBJ2-7, with TRBD1 identical over 9 bases. V gave up 2 bases and J gave up 3 bases; unmatched junction bases: 5. The CDR3 length is 15 residues. Germline V gene data show CDR1 as MDHEN and CDR2 as SYDVKM. The CDR3 loop is CASSLLGTGNYEQYF. In DNA, the CDR3 is TGTGCCAGCAGTTTACTCGGGACAGGGAACTACGAGCAGTACTTC.

The chain carries TRBV3-1 and TRBJ1-1, with 9 bases matching TRBD1. The junction had 4 bases not matched to a gene; V was cut back by 3 bases and J by 5 bases. Germline V gene data show CDR1 as LGHDT and CDR2 as YNNKEL (reference sequence). The CDR3 loop spans 14 amino acids. In DNA form, the CDR3 reads TGTGCCAGCAGCCAGGCGACAGGGGGTACTGAAGCTTTCTTT. This sequence encodes CASSQATGGTEAFF.

This chain uses TRBV6-2 or TRBV6-3 with TRBJ2-3; 7 bases agree with TRBD1. The CDR3 is made up of 16 amino acids. CDR1 and CDR2 (germline): MNHEY, SVGEGT. V lost 6 bases to trimming and J lost 4 bases; unmatched junction nucleotides: 13. The CDR3 sequence is CASSPPDRKSPDTQYF. The CDR3 DNA is TGTGCCAGCAGCCCTCCGGACAGGAAAAGCCCAGATACGCAGTATTTT.

This clonotype was counted between two and nine times. The genes are TRBV9 and TRBJ2-1; D unresolved. The CDR3 extends over 12 amino acids. The germline V gene has CDR1 SGDLS and CDR2 YYNGEE. The ends were cut back, 1 base at V and 7 bases at J, with 6 bases in the middle. CDR3 in amino acids: CASSVTDNEQFF. The CDR3 DNA sequence: TGTGCCAGCAGCGTAACGGATAATGAGCAGTTCTTC.